Sequencing of this TCR beta chain was carried out in a study of T cell therapy after organ transplantation. Study as a whole: Across 2 to 6 intravenous infusions, patients got a median of 1.92 x 10^8 CMV-specific T cells. Notes on the study in general: Pretherapy CD8 clonality inversely correlated with its fold change after therapy. Nonresponder repertoires showed strong pretherapy expansions, barely changing post-therapy. Endogenous clonotypes not in therapy products appeared after therapy alongside transferred ones.

This CDR3 has 16 amino acids. The V end was cut by 4 bases, the J end by 0 bases, with 15 bases between. The germline gives CDR1 SGHRS, CDR2 YFSETQ. About this clone itself: Its specificity is unknown.

Sequencing was performed with immunoSEQ multiplex PCR; in TCRdb, only in-frame clones are kept and a portion is missing. The repertoire consists of 40,000 to 60,000 clones, with about 94% occurring once and the leading ten covering about 3.1%. The specimen comprised CD8+ T cells from blood, sampled before autologous CMV-specific T cell therapy. This sequence originates from a human patient who had received a solid organ transplant and had CMV disease. The chain couples TRBV5-1 to TRBJ2-3; maybe TRBD1 (5 bases). The CDR3 DNA reads as TGCGCCAGCAGCACCCCGACAGACCCTAGCACAGATACGCAGTATTTT. Amino acids: CASSTPTDPSTDTQYF.